Listed below are T cell receptor beta chains from one sample, sequenced in a study of blood T cell repertoires in COVID-19. The assay was immunoSEQ multiplex PCR, and TCRdb's table has in-frame clones only and misses some. The sample contains about 260,000 clones, approximately 86% of which appear only once. Material: peripheral blood. These TCRs come from a man aged 25-40 years with active or convalescent COVID-19. Both conserved end residues are part of each CDR3. D genes are given only for firm matches. Not every row has a clone size; where given, it reads once, few, many or a size class.

d_call,clone_size,v_call,j_call,cdr3_aa,cdr3_nt
TRBD1,NA,TRBV7-9,TRBJ2-7,CASSPAGQGPYEQYF,TGTGCCAGCAGCCCCGCCGGACAGGGGCCCTACGAGCAGTACTTC
NA,NA,TRBV4-2,TRBJ2-7,CASSQPGTYEQYF,TGTGCCAGCAGCCAACCGGGGACCTACGAGCAGTACTTC
TRBD1,NA,TRBV7-2,TRBJ2-7,CASSLAPGQGARYEQYF,TGTGCCAGCAGCTTAGCCCCCGGACAGGGGGCGCGGTACGAGCAGTACTTC
TRBD1,NA,TRBV6-1,TRBJ1-2,CASSEGGRGDYGYTF,TGTGCCAGCAGTGAAGGAGGCAGGGGGGACTATGGCTACACCTTC
NA,few,TRBV7-2,TRBJ1-4,CASSPGREKLFF,TGTGCCAGCAGCCCCGGTCGGGAAAAACTGTTTTTT
NA,NA,TRBV9,TRBJ1-2,CASSVMSGPNYGYTF,TGTGCCAGCAGCGTAATGTCTGGGCCGAACTATGGCTACACCTTC
TRBD1,few,TRBV7-2,TRBJ1-3,CASSIDRGFWNTIYF,TGTGCCAGCAGCATCGACAGGGGCTTCTGGAACACCATATATTTT
TRBD1,NA,TRBV27,TRBJ1-1,CASRKGTGYLAFF,TGTGCCAGCAGGAAAGGGACAGGCTATTTAGCTTTCTTT
NA,NA,TRBV5-6,TRBJ2-7,CASSGKKYEQYF,TGTGCCAGCAGCGGCAAAAAATACGAGCAGTACTTC
NA,NA,TRBV7-8,TRBJ1-2,CASSSASGRFYGYTF,TGTGCCAGCAGCTCAGCCTCCGGGAGATTCTATGGCTACACCTTC
TRBD2,NA,TRBV11-2,TRBJ2-1,CASSSESPLAGSSYNEQFF,TGTGCCAGCAGCTCCGAATCTCCTTTAGCGGGGAGCTCCTACAATGAGCAGTTCTTC
NA,NA,TRBV5-6,TRBJ1-1,CASSFSWGHYGAFF,TGTGCCAGCAGCTTTTCATGGGGACACTACGGGGCTTTCTTT
TRBD1,many,TRBV3-1/TRBV3-2,TRBJ1-2,CASSHLTGDRGGYTF,TGTGCCAGCAGCCACTTAACAGGGGACAGGGGTGGCTACACCTTC
TRBD2,NA,TRBV7-3,TRBJ2-3,CASSLNGASGGTDTQYF,TGTGCCAGCAGCTTAAACGGGGCTAGCGGGGGCACAGATACGCAGTATTTT
TRBD2,NA,TRBV6-6,TRBJ2-5,CASSLIGLAGGETQYF,TGTGCCAGCAGTCTGATCGGACTAGCGGGGGGAGAGACCCAGTACTTC
NA,few,TRBV7-3,TRBJ2-6,CASSTTGIGANVLTF,TGTGCCAGCAGCACCACAGGGATAGGGGCCAACGTCCTGACTTTC
NA,NA,TRBV7-9,TRBJ1-1,CASSNQTGLNTEAFF,TGTGCCAGCAGCAACCAGACGGGTTTGAACACTGAAGCTTTCTTT
NA,NA,TRBV4-1,TRBJ1-1,CASSQELQGTTEAFF,TGCGCCAGCAGCCAAGAGCTGCAGGGTACCACTGAAGCTTTCTTT
TRBD1,NA,TRBV6-5,TRBJ2-5,CASSLTTGEQETQYF,TGTGCCAGCAGTTTAACCACAGGGGAGCAAGAGACCCAGTACTTC
TRBD2,NA,TRBV4-3,TRBJ2-7,CASSQELYGGGYEQYF,TGCGCCAGCAGCCAAGAACTCTATGGGGGGGGCTACGAGCAGTACTTC
NA,NA,TRBV3-1/TRBV3-2,TRBJ1-1,CASSQTGEAFF,TGTGCCAGCAGCCAAACAGGAGAAGCTTTCTTT
TRBD1,NA,TRBV19,TRBJ1-2,CASSIQGARGYTF,TGTGCCAGTAGTATCCAGGGGGCGAGGGGCTACACCTTC
TRBD2,NA,TRBV2,TRBJ2-7,CASMETSGATYEQYF,TGTGCCAGCATGGAAACTAGCGGGGCGACCTACGAGCAGTACTTC
NA,NA,TRBV11-2,TRBJ2-1,CASSDEVPYNEQFF,TGTGCCAGCAGCGACGAGGTTCCGTACAATGAGCAGTTCTTC
TRBD1,NA,TRBV7-2,TRBJ1-1,CASSLTGYTEAFF,TGTGCCAGCAGCTTGACAGGGTACACTGAAGCTTTCTTT
TRBD1,NA,TRBV27,TRBJ2-3,CASSDRGQLDTQYF,TGTGCCAGCAGTGACAGGGGACAGTTGGATACGCAGTATTTT
NA,NA,TRBV6-1,TRBJ2-2,CASSEASYSSANTGELFF,TGTGCCAGCAGTGAAGCCTCTTATTCCAGCGCGAACACCGGGGAGCTGTTTTTT
NA,NA,TRBV6-6,TRBJ1-4,CASSYQNNEKLFF,TGTGCCAGCAGTTACCAGAATAATGAAAAACTGTTTTTT
NA,NA,TRBV4-1,TRBJ2-7,CASSQVGRGAHEQYF,TGCGCCAGCAGCCAGGTGGGCCGGGGGGCCCACGAGCAGTACTTC
NA,NA,TRBV5-8,TRBJ1-5,CASSPGQFSNQPQHF,TGTGCCAGCAGCCCCGGACAGTTTAGCAATCAGCCCCAGCATTTT
NA,NA,TRBV6-5,TRBJ1-5,CASSTEGPGQPQHF,TGTGCCAGCAGCACGGAGGGCCCTGGTCAGCCCCAGCATTTT
NA,NA,TRBV6-6,TRBJ2-1,CASTRLSYNEQFF,TGTGCCAGCACCAGGCTCTCCTACAATGAGCAGTTCTTC
NA,NA,TRBV5-8,TRBJ1-2,CASSLGITGFDGYTF,TGTGCCAGCAGCTTGGGTATCACAGGGTTCGATGGCTACACCTTC
NA,NA,TRBV7-8,TRBJ1-1,CASSFNLNTEAFF,TGTGCCAGCAGCTTTAACTTGAACACTGAAGCTTTCTTT
NA,NA,TRBV19,TRBJ1-2,CASSTSTNYGYTF,TGTGCCAGTAGTACCTCGACAAACTATGGCTACACCTTC
NA,NA,TRBV7-9,TRBJ1-4,CASSLDDLEIWNEKLFF,TGTGCCAGCAGCTTGGATGACTTGGAAATTTGGAATGAAAAACTGTTTTTT
NA,NA,TRBV27,TRBJ1-2,CASSLLGGKDGYTF,TGTGCCAGCAGTTTATTGGGGGGGAAGGATGGCTACACCTTC
TRBD2,NA,TRBV3-1/TRBV3-2,TRBJ2-7,CASSRLAGGPGEQYF,TGTGCCAGCAGCCGACTAGCGGGGGGGCCGGGTGAGCAGTACTTC
TRBD2,NA,TRBV7-9,TRBJ2-3,CASSRTGGSTDTQYF,TGTGCCAGCAGCAGAACGGGGGGGAGCACAGATACGCAGTATTTT
TRBD1,NA,TRBV7-9,TRBJ2-1,CASNPPGQGSYNEQFF,TGTGCCAGCAACCCCCCGGGACAGGGTTCCTACAATGAGCAGTTCTTC
NA,NA,TRBV18,TRBJ1-1,CASSAGQSLEAFF,TGTGCCAGCTCAGCCGGACAGTCCTTGGAAGCTTTCTTT
TRBD2,NA,TRBV7-7,TRBJ2-5,CASSLSWSSGGRQETQYF,TGTGCCAGCAGCTTATCTTGGTCTAGCGGGGGCCGCCAAGAGACCCAGTACTTC
NA,NA,TRBV5-1,TRBJ2-5,CASSRGSDFETQYF,TGCGCCAGCAGCCGCGGCTCCGATTTTGAGACCCAGTACTTC
TRBD2,NA,TRBV27,TRBJ2-5,CASSRFQRGIQETQYF,TGTGCCAGCAGTCGGTTTCAGCGGGGCATCCAAGAGACCCAGTACTTC
TRBD1,NA,TRBV4-1,TRBJ1-3,CASSQARGRSSGGGNTIYF,TGCGCCAGCAGCCAAGCTAGGGGAAGATCGTCAGGGGGTGGAAACACCATATATTTT
TRBD1,once,TRBV6-5,TRBJ1-2,CASSHNTGGEFYTF,TGTGCCAGCAGTCACAATACAGGGGGTGAATTCTACACCTTC
TRBD1,NA,TRBV2,TRBJ1-1,CASSGDSLSTEAFF,TGTGCCAGCAGTGGGGACAGCCTTAGTACTGAAGCTTTCTTT
TRBD1,NA,TRBV30,TRBJ1-6,CAWSGQGNSPLHF,TGTGCCTGGAGTGGACAGGGAAATTCACCCCTCCACTTT
NA,NA,TRBV7-9,TRBJ1-3,CASSLIGRAGASGNTIYF,TGTGCCAGCAGCTTAATCGGTCGGGCAGGGGCATCGGGAAACACCATATATTTT